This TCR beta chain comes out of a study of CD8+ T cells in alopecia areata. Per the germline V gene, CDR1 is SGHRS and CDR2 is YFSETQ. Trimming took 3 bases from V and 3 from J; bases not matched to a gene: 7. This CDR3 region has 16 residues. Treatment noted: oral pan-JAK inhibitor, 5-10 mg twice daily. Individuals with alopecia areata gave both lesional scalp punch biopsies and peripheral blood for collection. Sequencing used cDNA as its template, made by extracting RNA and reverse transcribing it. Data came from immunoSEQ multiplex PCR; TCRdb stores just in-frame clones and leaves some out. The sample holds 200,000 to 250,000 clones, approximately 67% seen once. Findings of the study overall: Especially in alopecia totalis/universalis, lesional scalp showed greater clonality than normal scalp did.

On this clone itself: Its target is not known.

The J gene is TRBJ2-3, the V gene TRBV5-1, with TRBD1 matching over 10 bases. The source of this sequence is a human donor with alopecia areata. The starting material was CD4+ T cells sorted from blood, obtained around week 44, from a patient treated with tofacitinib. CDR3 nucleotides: TGCGCCAGCAGCTCCCCGGACAGGGGGTTAACAGATACGCAGTATTTT. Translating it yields CASSSPDRGLTDTQYF. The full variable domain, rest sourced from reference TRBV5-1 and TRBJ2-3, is KAGVTQTPRYLIKTRGQQVTLSCSPISGHRSVSWYQQTPGQGLQFLFEYFSETQRNKGNFPGRFSGRQFSNSRSEMNVSTLELGDSALYLCASSSPDRGLTDTQYFGPGTRLTVL.